The 27 T cell receptor beta chains in this list originate from one sample, sequenced in a study of shared clonotypes between healthy human individuals. The protocol was immunoSEQ multiplex PCR, while the TCRdb copy is restricted to in-frame clones and leaves out a portion. The top ten hold roughly 1.5% of the sample, which has some 1 million clones, 60% to 80% seen once. Sequencing was carried out using memory CD4+ T cells sorted from blood. Subset here: CD45RA-negative fraction. Receptors originate from a young man in good health.

The rearrangement uses TRBV7-9 and TRBJ2-5; D is possibly TRBD1 (7 bases). CDR3 size: 17 residues. Germline CDR1 is SEHNR and CDR2 is FQNEAQ (reference sequence). V lost 4 bases, J lost 5 bases, and 23 bases lay in between. CDR3 bases: TGTGCCAGCAGCTCAGGGGACAGTTTCGGGAGTCGGGAGACCCAGTACTTC. Protein product: CASSSGDSFGSRETQYF.

The chain joins TRBV10-3 to TRBJ1-6, with no clear D. Trimming removed 2 bases from V and 9 bases from J, with 8 bases in between. The germline CDR1 and CDR2 sequences are ENHRY and SYGVKD. The CDR3 contains 13 residues. The CDR3 reads CAISESFSSPLHF. The CDR3 bases are TGTGCCATCAGTGAGAGTTTTAGTTCACCCCTCCACTTT.

This chain joins TRBV19 and TRBJ2-5; possibly TRBD2 for D (5 bases). V lost 9 bases and J lost 5, with 13 bases in between. Germline assignment: CDR1 LNHDA and CDR2 SQIVND (reference sequence). This CDR3 comprises 12 residues. CDR3 protein: CASNPGGETQYF. The CDR3 nucleotides read TGTGCCAGCAACCCAGGCGGGGAGACCCAGTACTTC.

The CDR3 nucleotides are TGTGCCAGCAGCTCCGGACTAGCGGTGAACACCGGGGAGCTGTTTTTT. It translates to CASSSGLAVNTGELFF. The chain uses TRBV5-4 and TRBJ2-2; 10 bases match TRBD2. V lost 3 bases and J lost 1; bases outside the gene matches: 3. Germline CDR1 is SGHNT and CDR2 is YYREEE (reference sequence). The CDR3 runs 16 residues.

V usage is TRBV7-8 and J usage is TRBJ1-5; D is undetermined. The V gene lost 5 bases and the J gene lost 4 bases, with 9 bases spanning the gap. The V gene's germline CDR1 is SGHVS and CDR2 FQNEAQ. This CDR3 has 13 residues. The CDR3 nucleotides read TGTGCCAGCAGCCCCCCCGGGAATCAGCCCCAGCATTTT. Translated, it gives CASSPPGNQPQHF.

This chain links TRBV27 with TRBJ1-5, with TRBD1 identical over 7 bases. Germline V gene lookup returns CDR1 MNHEY and CDR2 SMNVEV (reference sequence). V gave up 6 bases and J gave up 7 bases; unmatched junction bases: 12. The CDR3 sequence is 15 residues long. The CDR3 DNA sequence: TGTGCCAGCAGAATTCGCCCAGGGGGGGGGCAGCCCCAGCATTTT. This gives the protein CASRIRPGGGQPQHF.

Details on this clone: A much larger clonotype is one base distant, so this may be a read error. The chain uses TRBV5-4 and TRBJ1-6; D remains ambiguous. CDR1 is SGHNT, CDR2 YYREEE, per germline (reference sequence). Between the trimmed V and J ends, which lost 0 bases and 7 bases, there was a span of 5 bases. The CDR3 has 13 residues. The CDR3 DNA follows: TGTGCCAGCAGCTTGGGGGCCAATTCACCCCTCCACTTT. The encoded protein is CASSLGANSPLHF.

V usage is TRBV6-5 and J usage is TRBJ2-5; D is ambiguous. In germline, CDR1 is MNHEY, CDR2 SVGAGI. The ends were cut back, 2 bases at V and 5 bases at J, with 15 bases in the middle. This CDR3 is built from 15 residues. The CDR3 is CASSYDRARGETQYF. As DNA, the CDR3 is TGTGCCAGCAGTTACGATCGAGCACGAGGCGAGACCCAGTACTTC.

The chain carries TRBV5-1 and TRBJ2-3, with TRBD2 as a possible D gene (6 bases). V was cut by 3 bases and J by 1 base, with 12 bases left in between. The CDR3 has 15 amino acids. Per the germline V gene, CDR1 is SGHRS and CDR2 is YFSETQ. The CDR3 protein is CASSWGERRTDTQYF. The CDR3 coding sequence is TGCGCCAGCAGCTGGGGGGAAAGGCGCACAGATACGCAGTATTTT.

The V call is TRBV28, the J call TRBJ1-2; no clear D. V gave up 11 bases and J gave up 0 bases, with 16 bases separating them. This CDR3 has 14 residues. The germline V gene has CDR1 MDHEN and CDR2 SYDVKM. For the CDR3, the DNA is TGTGCCGGAGGACCCGGTGACTCTAACTATGGCTACACCTTC. Its translation is CAGGPGDSNYGYTF.

V gene TRBV6-6 combines with J gene TRBJ1-5, with 8 bases matching TRBD1. Germline lookup yields CDR1 MNHNY and CDR2 SVGAGI (reference sequence). CDR3 size: 15 residues. Unmatched junction bases numbered 8, after V lost 5 bases and J lost 5 bases. The CDR3 DNA is TGTGCCAGCAGTGACGGACAGGGAATGTATCAGCCCCAGCATTTT. This sequence encodes CASSDGQGMYQPQHF.

Of note for this clone: A far larger clone is one base from this, pointing to a likely read error. Other DNA sequences in this sample translate to the same CDR3. The chain combines TRBV7-9 with TRBJ2-7, with D uncertain. This CDR3 spans 13 amino acids. Per germline, CDR1 SEHNR and CDR2 FQNEAQ (reference sequence). Trimming took 1 base from V and 4 from J, leaving 8 bases between them. CDR3 sequence reads: CASSLGVSYEQYF. As DNA, the CDR3 is TGTGCCAGCAGCTTAGGGGTCAGTTACGAGCAGTACTTC. Full variable domain (outside the CDR3, taken from reference TRBV7-9 and TRBJ2-7): DTGVSQNPRHKITKRGQNVTFRCDPISEHNRLYWYRQTLGQGPEFLTYFQNEAQLEKSRLLSDRFSAERPKGSFSTLEIQRTEQGDSAMYLCASSLGVSYEQYFGPGTRLTVT.

This chain joins TRBV6-6 and TRBJ1-1; tentatively, D is TRBD1 (6 bases). V dropped 8 bases and J dropped 6 bases, with 22 bases sitting between them. The CDR3 consists of 15 residues. Germline CDR1 and CDR2: MNHNY and SVGAGI (reference sequence). CDR3 region: CASGALGGTGAEAFF. The CDR3 DNA is TGTGCCAGCGGCGCCTTGGGGGGCACCGGCGCTGAAGCTTTCTTT.

The chain uses TRBV7-2 and TRBJ2-7, with D maybe TRBD1 (6 bases). The ends were cut back, 3 bases at V and 5 bases at J, with 14 bases in the middle. This CDR3 spans 14 amino acids. CDR1 is SGHTA and CDR2 is FQGNSA in the germline V gene. The CDR3 region is CASSFARGSHEQYF. In DNA, the CDR3 is TGTGCCAGCAGCTTTGCCAGGGGTAGCCACGAGCAGTACTTC.

The gene calls are TRBV2 and TRBJ1-6, with D unclear. CDR1 SNHLY and CDR2 FYNNEI come from the germline V gene. The CDR3 covers 13 residues. Trimming removed 6 bases at V and 4 bases at J, with 7 bases between. CDR3 DNA sequence: TGTGCCAGCAGGGGAGATTATAATTCACCCCTCCACTTT. It codes for CASRGDYNSPLHF. Complete variable domain (other parts from reference TRBV2 and TRBJ1-6): EPEVTQTPSHQVTQMGQEVILRCVPISNHLYFYWYRQILGQKVEFLVSFYNNEISEKSEIFDDQFSVERPDGSNFTLKIRSTKLEDSAMYFCASRGDYNSPLHFGNGTRLTVT.

This chain uses TRBV6-6 with TRBJ1-6; D is possibly TRBD1 (6 bases). The ends were cut back, 4 bases at V and 10 bases at J, with 20 bases in the middle. Germline V lookup: CDR1 MNHNY, CDR2 SVGAGI (reference sequence). This CDR3 is built from 16 residues. CDR3 protein: CASSFPTIGTYSPLHF. The CDR3, as DNA: TGTGCCAGCAGTTTCCCGACCATTGGGACATACTCACCCCTCCACTTT.

V is TRBV30 and J is TRBJ1-5, with a weak D call TRBD1 (5 bases). There are 13 residues in the CDR3. V dropped 1 base and J dropped 5 bases, with 9 bases sitting between them. Germline V lookup: CDR1 GTSNPN, CDR2 SVGIG (reference sequence). CDR3 amino acids: CAWSGGDHQPQHF. CDR3 coding DNA: TGTGCCTGGAGTGGAGGGGATCATCAGCCCCAGCATTTT.

The chain uses TRBV7-2 and TRBJ2-7; TRBD1 agrees at 8 bases. Germline lookup yields CDR1 SGHTA and CDR2 FQGNSA. CDR3 size: 16 residues. V lost 1 base and J lost 2; bases outside the gene matches: 7. The CDR3 DNA is TGTGCCAGCAGCTTAGGTGTGGGACAGGTTACCTACGAGCAGTACTTC. This encodes CASSLGVGQVTYEQYF.

The chain employs TRBV29-1 and TRBJ2-1; D is perhaps TRBD2 (6 bases). In germline, CDR1 is SQVTM, CDR2 ANQGSEA. The V end was cut by 8 bases, the J end by 0 bases, with 11 bases between. This CDR3 has 13 amino acids. CDR3 DNA: TGCAGCTCCGCGGGGAGCTCCTACAATGAGCAGTTCTTC. Its translation: CSSAGSSYNEQFF.

This clone was counted between two and nine times. The sample has other DNA sequences that encode this CDR3 too. The chain links TRBV5-1 to TRBJ1-2; D is uncertain. V was clipped by 0 bases and J by 8 bases, with 8 bases between them. The CDR3 runs 12 residues. Looked up from germline, CDR1 is SGHRS and CDR2 is YFSETQ. The CDR3 sequence: CASSLERGGYTF. The CDR3 nucleotides are TGCGCCAGCAGCTTGGAACGAGGCGGCTACACCTTC.

This clone was observed at least ten times. The sample has other DNA sequences that encode this CDR3 too. The rearrangement links TRBV7-9 to TRBJ1-6; D is unclear. The CDR3 runs to 15 residues. The V end was cut by 1 base, the J end by 10 bases, with 14 bases between. From germline, CDR1 is SEHNR and CDR2 FQNEAQ (reference sequence). The CDR3 coding sequence is TGTGCCAGCAGCTTAGGGGGAAGAATTGACTCACCCCTCCACTTT. This sequence encodes CASSLGGRIDSPLHF.

This chain connects TRBV9 to TRBJ2-7; a possible D gene is TRBD1 (6 bases). Trimming pared 4 bases from V and 5 bases from J, leaving 16 bases between. This CDR3 region has 14 residues. Germline CDR1 SGDLS, CDR2 YYNGEE. CDR3 amino acids: CASSPGQGIHEQYF. CDR3 bases: TGTGCCAGCAGCCCAGGCCAGGGGATACACGAGCAGTACTTC.

V is TRBV2 and J is TRBJ2-3; possibly TRBD1 for D (6 bases). Germline CDR1 and CDR2: SNHLY and FYNNEI. Trimming took 8 bases from V and 3 from J, leaving 18 bases between them. The CDR3 extends over 15 amino acids. This CDR3 reads CASAMGALGTDTQYF. The CDR3 DNA reads as TGTGCCAGCGCCATGGGGGCACTGGGGACAGATACGCAGTATTTT.

This rearrangement joins TRBV29-1 to TRBJ2-7; unclear D gene. Trimming stripped 0 bases from V and 0 bases from J, with 6 bases between. This CDR3 has 13 amino acids. Germline CDR1 reads SQVTM; CDR2 reads ANQGSEA. This chain's CDR3 is CSVEEGNSYEQYF. Written as DNA, the CDR3 is TGCAGCGTTGAAGAGGGGAACTCCTACGAGCAGTACTTC.

The V call is TRBV28, the J call TRBJ2-2, with D hard to call. There are 13 residues in the CDR3. V lost 8 bases to trimming and J lost 0 bases, with 7 bases between them. The germline gives CDR1 MDHEN, CDR2 SYDVKM. Written as DNA, the CDR3 is TGTGCCAGCTGGCGGTCGAACACCGGGGAGCTGTTTTTT. This encodes CASWRSNTGELFF.

This clone has just one count. The rearrangement joins TRBV7-8 to TRBJ2-5; D uncertain. The CDR3 has 13 amino acids. Germline V gene sequence: CDR1 SGHVS, CDR2 FQNEAQ. Trimming pared 1 base from V and 4 bases from J, leaving 7 bases between. CDR3 loop: CASSLGIGETQYF. In nucleotides, the CDR3 is TGTGCCAGCAGCTTAGGCATCGGAGAGACCCAGTACTTC.

With regard to this clone: Other DNA variants within this sample encode the same CDR3. J is TRBJ1-2 and V is TRBV28; no clear D gene. Germline loops: CDR1 MDHEN, CDR2 SYDVKM. CDR3 length: 12 residues. The V end was cut by 2 bases, the J end by 4 bases, with 5 bases between. CDR3 DNA: TGTGCCAGCAGTTTACCGAGCTATGGCTACACCTTC. Its translation: CASSLPSYGYTF.